Presented here are 15 T cell receptor beta chains from one specimen sequenced in a study of regulatory T cells in long-lasting Graves disease (dated by TCRdb to about 2021). Receptor amplification or capture employed multiplex PCR. The data were produced on an Illumina HiSeq 4000. iRepertoire HTBI primers and Arm-PCR amplification of CDR3 regions were used to construct TCR beta libraries. TCRdb redid the processing of the public reads, applying fastp at Q25 and MiXCR, and retained in-frame beta chains. Each CDR3 protein gets just one entry, which takes the most common genes and DNA from the rows behind it. The table for this sample lists more than 300,000 distinct CDR3 sequences; about 20% of them were counted only once. Over 25% of the sample is taken by the ten largest. The sample's time point label, decoded: persistent/refractory GD, antithyroid drugs over 5 years with positive TRAb. RNA was extracted from PBMCs in TRIzol for both TCR sequencing and RNA sequencing.

The sample consisted of peripheral blood mononuclear cells (PBMCs), taken when the disease was refractory, from a patient treated with antithyroid drugs. These receptors were collected from a female donor with Graves disease.

There are many counts of this clonotype. The chain combines TRBV28 with TRBJ2-2; 7 bases map to TRBD2. V dropped 3 bases and J dropped 1; count of bases not matched to a gene: 8. Germline CDR1 is MDHEN and CDR2 is SYDVKM. The CDR3 length is 17 residues. CDR3 in DNA: TGTGCCAGCAGTTTTTCCTGGGGGGGGGTGAACACCGGGGAGCTGTTTTTT. This sequence encodes CASSFSWGGVNTGELFF.

This clonotype was detected many times. The CDR3 nucleotides read TGTGCCAGCAGCCTAGGTAGGACCCATCAGCCCCAGCATTTT. It is translated as CASSLGRTHQPQHF. This sequence joins TRBV3-1 and TRBJ1-5; D is unresolved. Germline V lookup: CDR1 LGHDT, CDR2 YNNKEL (reference sequence). The CDR3 length is 14 residues. V lost 4 bases and J 5 bases, leaving 12 bases between the germline ends.

This clonotype was detected many times. The V call is TRBV19, the J call TRBJ2-5; D gene ambiguous. Germline loops: CDR1 LNHDA, CDR2 SQIVND (reference sequence). This CDR3 has 16 residues. Trimming shortened V by 5 bases and J by 1 base, and 17 bases separated the two germline ends. The CDR3 DNA is TGTGCCAGTAGTCCCCCCTTAGGTGGAATCCAAGAGACCCAGTACTTC. This codes for CASSPPLGGIQETQYF.

The V gene is TRBV6-1, the J gene TRBJ2-7; D might be TRBD1 or TRBD2, each matching 5 bases. The CDR3 runs 13 residues. Deletions cut 7 bases from V and 3 bases from J, with 13 bases between. Germline V gives CDR1 MNHNS, CDR2 SASEGT. In DNA form, the CDR3 reads TGTGCCAGCAACCCGAGGGGTGGCTACGAGCAGTACTTC. It codes for CASNPRGGYEQYF.

The V and J genes are TRBV9 and TRBJ1-1; D is perhaps TRBD1 (5 bases). The V gene's germline CDR1 is SGDLS and CDR2 YYNGEE. The CDR3 covers 15 residues. V gave up 0 bases and J gave up 4 bases, with 13 bases separating them. The CDR3 DNA reads as TGTGCCAGCAGCGTAGAATCGGGGGTGGGCACTGAAGCTTTCTTT. Translated: CASSVESGVGTEAFF.

The sample holds many counts of this clonotype. The rearrangement links TRBV6-1 to TRBJ2-7; 11 bases align to TRBD1. The ends lost 5 bases at V and 4 bases at J; junction bases unmatched: 10. Germline CDR1 and CDR2: MNHNS and SASEGT. The CDR3 is 16 amino acids. CDR3 DNA sequence: TGTGCCAGCAGTCGGACAGGGGGCGCTGGGTTTTACGAGCAGTACTTC. Translated, it gives CASSRTGGAGFYEQYF.

This clonotype was counted a few times. The chain carries TRBV29-1 and TRBJ1-1; D might be TRBD1 (6 bases). The CDR3 is 13 residues long. Germline-derived CDR1 and CDR2 are SQVTM and ANQGSEA. V lost 4 bases and J lost 14, with 23 bases in between. The CDR3 DNA sequence: TGCAGCGTTGCCCCTATTGGCGACAGGACCTCCTTCTTT. Translation: CSVAPIGDRTSFF.

This clonotype showed up many times. V usage is TRBV29-1 and J usage is TRBJ2-7, with a tentative D call TRBD1 (5 bases). CDR1 is SQVTM and CDR2 is ANQGSEA in the germline V gene. This CDR3 has 12 residues. V lost 4 bases and J 6 bases, leaving 13 bases between the germline ends. CDR3 nucleotides: TGCAGCGTTGTGGGGCAGGGATTCGAGCAGTACTTC. Translation gives CSVVGQGFEQYF.

Ten or more counts support this clonotype. The V gene is TRBV7-8, the J gene TRBJ2-5, with 8 nucleotides matching TRBD2. With V trimmed by 1 base and J by 5 bases, 9 bases remained unmatched. This CDR3 comprises 16 residues. Germline CDR1 and CDR2: SGHVS and FQNEAQ. CDR3 amino acids: CASSLVSRGGYETQYF. As DNA, the CDR3 is TGTGCCAGCAGCTTAGTTTCCCGGGGGGGCTATGAGACCCAGTACTTC.

In this sample, this clonotype turned up many times. J is TRBJ1-1 and V is TRBV3-1, with TRBD1 as a possible D gene (5 bases). Trimming left V 4 bases short and J 7 bases short, with 10 bases between. Per germline, CDR1 LGHDT and CDR2 YNNKEL (reference sequence). The CDR3 runs 12 residues. This chain's CDR3 is CASSRLGGEAFF. CDR3 bases: TGTGCCAGCAGCCGGCTGGGGGGTGAAGCTTTCTTT.

The chain links TRBV5-5 to TRBJ1-1, with 11 bases identical to TRBD1. Unmatched junction bases numbered 5, after V lost 4 bases and J lost 3 bases. The CDR3 sequence is 15 residues long. CDR1 is SGHKS and CDR2 is YYEKEE in the germline V gene (reference sequence). As DNA, the CDR3 is TGTGCCAGCAGCAGGACGGACAGGGGGCACACTGAAGCTTTCTTT. This gives the protein CASSRTDRGHTEAFF.

Ten or more counts support this clonotype. In nucleotides, the CDR3 is TGTGCCAGCAGTGAATTCAGGGGAAATCAGCCCCAGCATTTT. This translates into CASSEFRGNQPQHF. V gene TRBV6-1 combines with J gene TRBJ1-5, with D possibly being TRBD1 (6 bases). Germline V gene data show CDR1 as MNHNS and CDR2 as SASEGT. Trimming pared 2 bases from V and 4 bases from J, leaving 9 bases between. The CDR3 covers 14 residues.

The rearrangement uses TRBV6-1 and TRBJ1-6; unclear D gene. CDR3 length equals 14 residues. Germline CDR1 reads MNHNS; CDR2 reads SASEGT. Trimming removed 6 bases at V and 2 bases at J, with 8 bases between. CDR3 region: CASREETYNSPLHF. The CDR3 DNA reads as TGTGCCAGCAGGGAGGAAACCTATAATTCACCCCTCCACTTT.

This clonotype showed up just a few times. This chain uses TRBV7-2 with TRBJ2-7, with 10 bases identical to TRBD2. Germline assignment: CDR1 SGHTA and CDR2 FQGNSA. This CDR3 region has 23 residues. Losses at the gene ends were 2 bases for V and 5 bases for J; bases not matched to a gene: 30. CDR3 sequence (DNA): TGTGCCAGCAGCTTAAACCGCCCCCACCCGGCTCCCTTCTTAAGCGGGAGGGCGCACGAGCAGTACTTC. Protein: CASSLNRPHPAPFLSGRAHEQYF. The entire variable domain, with the rest obtained from reference TRBV7-2 and TRBJ2-7, is as follows: GAGVSQSPSNKVTEKGKDVELRCDPISGHTALYWYRQSLGQGLEFLIYFQGNSAPDKSGLPSDRFSAERTGGSVSTLTIQRTQQEDSAVYLCASSLNRPHPAPFLSGRAHEQYFGPGTRLTVT.

This clonotype came up a few times. The V call is TRBV5-1, the J call TRBJ2-7; 10 nucleotides line up with TRBD1. Germline V gene sequence: CDR1 SGHRS, CDR2 YFSETQ. The CDR3 contains 16 residues. Trimming took 6 bases from V and 3 from J; bases not matched to a gene: 12. The CDR3 nucleotides are TGCGCCAGCACCCCGATACCGGGACAGGGGAACTACGAGCAGTACTTC. The encoded protein is CASTPIPGQGNYEQYF.